The text below deals with one T cell receptor beta chain. Antigen specificity is unknown. Trimming took off 8 bases at V and 4 bases at J, with 14 bases between the two ends. The CDR3 is 13 amino acids. Germline CDR1 reads SGHVS; CDR2 reads FQNEAQ. The sample originates from a study of OX40 agonist ivuxolimab in advanced cancers. Findings and limits, study-wide: Still undetermined is the antigen specificity of the expanded peripheral T cells. Clonal expansion in partial responders at 0.1-3.0 mg/kg ranked among the lowest.

Data came from immunoSEQ multiplex PCR; TCRdb stores just in-frame clones and leaves some out. The sample has 55,000 to 75,000 clones, around 84% seen once. With baseline, cycle 4 day 1, and cycle 7 day 1 as timepoints, blood was sampled. The rearrangement uses TRBV7-8 and TRBJ1-1; D is ambiguous. The sequence was obtained from an adult with an advanced solid tumor such as melanoma, head and neck, liver or kidney cancer. The material sequenced was CD4+ or CD8+ T cells sorted from blood, taken in a trial of the OX40 agonist ivuxolimab. DNA of the CDR3: TGTGCCAGCGCTAAGTCGGGTGGCACTGAAGCTTTCTTT. Amino acid sequence: CASAKSGGTEAFF.